Here is one T cell receptor beta chain with its context. The entry originates in a study of technical replicates of blood from a handful of donors. Assay used: immunoSEQ multiplex PCR; TCRdb lists only in-frame clones, some missing. Seen here are tens of thousands of clones, around 94% observed once, and the top ten hold around 0.42%. With 4 bases removed from V and 2 bases from J, the gap between germline ends came to 12 bases. CDR3 size: 14 residues. Germline values: CDR1 KGHSH, CDR2 LQKENI. The sequencing input was T cells isolated from PBMCs. This chain uses TRBV18 with TRBJ2-7; the D gene is possibly TRBD2 (5 bases). This sequence originates from a human donor in good health. Here the CDR3 reads CASSQDSIPYEQYF. CDR3 coding DNA: TGTGCCAGCTCACAGGACTCAATACCCTACGAGCAGTACTTC. Combining the CDR3 with reference TRBV18 and TRBJ2-7 gives the whole variable domain NAGVMQNPRHLVRRRGQEARLRCSPMKGHSHVYWYRQLPEEGLKFMVYLQKENIIDESGMPKERFSAEFPKEGPSILRIQQVVRGDSAAYFCASSQDSIPYEQYFGPGTRLTVT.